The 32 T cell receptor beta chains below come from one sample, sequenced in a study of cytomegalovirus exposure and HLA in healthy donors. Method: immunoSEQ multiplex PCR; TCRdb's copy keeps in-frame clones and lacks some. The sample records about 330,000 clones, 80% to 90% being singletons. Material for sequencing was PBMCs. These receptors were taken from a woman aged 18-35 years in good health and CMV-seronegative.

CDR3: CASSQEAGAWTDTQYF. In DNA, the CDR3 is TGTGCCAGCAGCCAAGAGGCGGGGGCATGGACAGATACGCAGTATTTT. The chain links TRBV4-2 to TRBJ2-3, with D possibly being TRBD2 (7 bases). The CDR3 contains 16 residues. V was cut by 0 bases and J by 3 bases, with 13 bases left in between. Germline V gene sequence: CDR1 LGHNA, CDR2 YNFKEQ.

The CDR3 bases are TGTGCCAGCACCCCGCGGGCGGGCCTCACCGGGGAGCTGTTTTTT. It translates to CASTPRAGLTGELFF. The chain is built from TRBV9 and TRBJ2-2, with D possibly matching TRBD2 (5 bases). The CDR3 is 15 residues long. The V and J ends lost 6 bases and 4 bases respectively, with 16 bases between them. Germline assignment: CDR1 SGDLS and CDR2 YYNGEE.

A few counts support this clone. The gene calls are TRBV4-1 and TRBJ2-2, with D hard to call. The ends were cut back, 1 base at V and 3 bases at J, with 9 bases in the middle. This CDR3 comprises 15 residues. CDR1 and CDR2 (germline): MGHRA, YSYEKL. The CDR3: CASSQGSSDTGELFF. DNA of the CDR3: TGCGCCAGCAGCCAAGGGAGTAGTGACACCGGGGAGCTGTTTTTT.

The chain employs TRBV4-2 and TRBJ2-7; weak D call: TRBD1 (5 bases). V was clipped by 0 bases and J by 0 bases, with 15 bases between them. The CDR3 runs 17 residues. Germline lookup yields CDR1 LGHNA and CDR2 YNFKEQ. The CDR3 spells CASSQETALLSSYEQYF. The CDR3 DNA follows: TGTGCCAGCAGCCAAGAGACAGCTCTCCTAAGCTCCTACGAGCAGTACTTC.

This rearrangement joins TRBV29-1 to TRBJ1-1, with TRBD1 as a possible D gene (6 bases). Germline lookup yields CDR1 SQVTM and CDR2 ANQGSEA. The germline V and J ends were trimmed by 7 bases and 1 base, with 10 bases remaining between them. This CDR3 has 12 residues. In DNA, the CDR3 is TGCAGCGGAAACAGGGAGAACACTGAAGCTTTCTTT. Residues: CSGNRENTEAFF.

The chain couples TRBV2 to TRBJ1-5; D may be TRBD1 (5 bases). Germline assignment: CDR1 SNHLY and CDR2 FYNNEI. The CDR3 spans 14 residues. Trimming removed 11 bases at V and 1 base at J, with 15 bases between. CDR3 loop: CACKRGGSNQPQHF. In nucleotides, the CDR3 is TGTGCCTGTAAAAGGGGAGGGAGCAATCAGCCCCAGCATTTT. The whole variable domain, filled in from reference TRBV2 and TRBJ1-5, reads EPEVTQTPSHQVTQMGQEVILRCVPISNHLYFYWYRQILGQKVEFLVSFYNNEISEKSEIFDDQFSVERPDGSNFTLKIRSTKLEDSAMYFCACKRGGSNQPQHFGDGTRLSIL.

The gene calls are TRBV6-6 and TRBJ1-1, with 8 nucleotides matching TRBD1. The V gene end was trimmed by 2 bases and the J gene end by 11 bases; junction bases not matched to a gene: 4. This CDR3 region has 12 residues. Per the germline V gene, CDR1 is MNHNY and CDR2 is SVGAGI (reference sequence). The CDR3 sequence is CASSYRDRNAFF. The CDR3 DNA is TGTGCCAGCAGTTACCGGGACAGGAATGCTTTCTTT.

The rearrangement joins TRBV5-1 to TRBJ2-7, with 9 bases fitting TRBD1. The CDR3 loop spans 14 amino acids. Germline CDR1 SGHRS, CDR2 YFSETQ. V shed 2 bases and J 5 bases; nucleotides not matched to a gene: 5. The CDR3 bases are TGCGCCAGCAGCTTCGGGACAGGGAGGCACGAGCAGTACTTC. Translated, it gives CASSFGTGRHEQYF. The variable domain in full, with the rest retrieved from reference TRBV5-1 and TRBJ2-7, is KAGVTQTPRYLIKTRGQQVTLSCSPISGHRSVSWYQQTPGQGLQFLFEYFSETQRNKGNFPGRFSGRQFSNSRSEMNVSTLELGDSALYLCASSFGTGRHEQYFGPGTRLTVT.

V is TRBV29-1 and J is TRBJ2-7; 9 bases are a match to TRBD2. This CDR3 is 13 amino acids long. V gave up 8 bases and J gave up 6 bases; unmatched junction bases: 11. Germline V gene sequence: CDR1 SQVTM, CDR2 ANQGSEA. CDR3 coding DNA: TGCAGCTTTCATAGCGGGAGCCTTCGCGAGCAGTACTTC. Amino acids: CSFHSGSLREQYF.

This clone has a handful of counts. This rearrangement joins TRBV9 to TRBJ2-3; 8 nucleotides line up with TRBD2. Losses at the gene ends were 3 bases for V and 2 bases for J; bases not matched to a gene: 5. Germline V gene data show CDR1 as SGDLS and CDR2 as YYNGEE. The CDR3 has 15 amino acids. In DNA form, the CDR3 reads TGTGCCAGCAGCGAGACTAGCGCCCTCACAGATACGCAGTATTTT. As protein: CASSETSALTDTQYF.

The rearrangement links TRBV11-3 to TRBJ2-2; D unresolved. V lost 4 bases, J lost 6 bases, and 18 bases lay in between. Germline loops: CDR1 SGHNT, CDR2 YENEEA. CDR3 length: 16 residues. The CDR3 here is CASSYLSLLGPGELFF. For the CDR3, the DNA is TGTGCCAGCAGCTACTTGAGTTTGCTAGGTCCCGGGGAGCTGTTTTTT.

The chain uses TRBV7-9 and TRBJ2-7; 7 bases fit TRBD2. CDR3 size: 14 residues. Germline-derived CDR1 and CDR2 are SEHNR and FQNEAQ (reference sequence). V lost 7 bases to trimming and J lost 2 bases; unmatched junction nucleotides: 8. The CDR3 region has the DNA TGTGCCAGCACCGGGGGAGGGGCCACCTACGAGCAGTACTTC. This gives the protein CASTGGGATYEQYF.

This sequence joins TRBV18 and TRBJ1-1; TRBD1 matches at 8 bases. CDR1 and CDR2 (germline): KGHSH, LQKENI. J was trimmed by 5 bases and V by 4 bases; bases with no gene match: 6. The CDR3 covers 14 residues. CDR3 sequence reads: CASSRGQGRTEAFF. The CDR3 DNA reads TGTGCCAGCTCACGCGGACAGGGCCGGACTGAAGCTTTCTTT. Combining the CDR3 with reference TRBV18 and TRBJ1-1 gives the whole variable domain NAGVMQNPRHLVRRRGQEARLRCSPMKGHSHVYWYRQLPEEGLKFMVYLQKENIIDESGMPKERFSAEFPKEGPSILRIQQVVRGDSAAYFCASSRGQGRTEAFFGQGTRLTVV.

This clone was detected once. The chain uses TRBV4-3 and TRBJ2-1; tentative D call: TRBD2 (6 bases). The CDR3 contains 19 residues. V shed 0 bases and J shed 1 base, with 19 bases lying between them. The germline CDR1 and CDR2 sequences are LGHNA and YSLEER. This CDR3 reads CASSQDGRWRAPSYNEQFF. The CDR3 nucleotides are TGCGCCAGCAGCCAAGATGGGCGCTGGAGGGCCCCATCCTACAATGAGCAGTTCTTC.

This clone was observed a single time. This sequence joins TRBV19 and TRBJ2-7; 11 bases match TRBD2. CDR1 LNHDA and CDR2 SQIVND come from the germline V gene (reference sequence). This CDR3 spans 15 amino acids. V lost 5 bases and J lost 5; bases outside the gene matches: 8. CDR3 loop: CASSFLAGGGDEQYF. The DNA for the CDR3 is TGTGCCAGTAGTTTCTTAGCGGGAGGGGGAGACGAGCAGTACTTC.

This chain uses TRBV25-1 with TRBJ1-4; a possible D gene is TRBD1 (5 bases). V was pared by 4 bases and J by 8 bases, with 20 bases between. The length of the CDR3 is 16 residues. Germline CDR1 reads MGHDK; CDR2 reads SYGVNS. CDR3 DNA sequence: TGTGCCAGCAGTGGCCGGGCATCCAGGGAGGGAGAAAAACTGTTTTTT. It yields the protein CASSGRASREGEKLFF.

The V gene is TRBV6-1, the J gene TRBJ2-7; possible D gene TRBD1, 6 bases. Trimming took 6 bases from V and 7 from J, leaving 22 bases between them. The CDR3 covers 15 residues. In germline, CDR1 is MNHNS, CDR2 SASEGT. The CDR3: CASRARSGTLLEQYF. For the CDR3, the DNA is TGTGCCAGCAGGGCGAGGTCCGGGACACTCCTGGAGCAGTACTTC.

The V gene is TRBV6-5, the J gene TRBJ1-2; D gene uncertain. Germline V gene lookup returns CDR1 MNHEY and CDR2 SVGAGI. V dropped 6 bases and J dropped 6 bases, with 14 bases sitting between them. The CDR3 has 13 residues. The CDR3 DNA reads as TGTGCCAGCAGCGGTACGGTACTAAATGGCTACACCTTC. This sequence encodes CASSGTVLNGYTF.

CDR3 bases: TGTGCCAGCAGCGCAGGGTTTTACTACGAGCAGTACTTC. Encoded protein: CASSAGFYYEQYF. The J gene is TRBJ2-7, the V gene TRBV6-5, with a tentative D call TRBD1 (5 bases). Looked up from germline, CDR1 is MNHEY and CDR2 is SVGAGI. This CDR3 has 13 residues. Trimming took off 6 bases at V and 3 bases at J, with 12 bases between the two ends.

This clone has just a few counts. The chain links TRBV10-3 to TRBJ2-2, with 9 positions matching TRBD1. V dropped 8 bases and J dropped 1; count of bases not matched to a gene: 8. Germline values: CDR1 ENHRY, CDR2 SYGVKD. The CDR3 totals 16 residues. CDR3 bases: TGTGCCATCGGGTTCCCGGGACAGGGGAACACCGGGGAGCTGTTTTTT. Translated: CAIGFPGQGNTGELFF.

The chain links TRBV5-1 to TRBJ2-3; 9 bases align to TRBD2. V gave up 0 bases and J gave up 3 bases; unmatched junction bases: 5. In germline, CDR1 is SGHRS, CDR2 YFSETQ. The CDR3 contains 16 residues. CDR3 sequence: CASSLGGAGGTDTQYF. CDR3 nucleotides: TGCGCCAGCAGCTTGGGTGGAGCGGGAGGTACAGATACGCAGTATTTT. The whole variable domain, filled in from reference TRBV5-1 and TRBJ2-3, reads KAGVTQTPRYLIKTRGQQVTLSCSPISGHRSVSWYQQTPGQGLQFLFEYFSETQRNKGNFPGRFSGRQFSNSRSEMNVSTLELGDSALYLCASSLGGAGGTDTQYFGPGTRLTVL.

This clone has just one count. This chain connects TRBV5-1 to TRBJ2-7, with TRBD1 identical over 8 bases. CDR3 length: 14 residues. Unmatched junction bases numbered 9, after V lost 4 bases and J lost 6 bases. Per germline, CDR1 SGHRS and CDR2 YFSETQ. This CDR3 reads CASSMGDRTAEQYF. The CDR3 nucleotides are TGCGCCAGCAGCATGGGGGACAGGACTGCCGAGCAGTACTTC.

V gene TRBV7-3 combines with J gene TRBJ2-7, with TRBD1 matching over 7 bases. Trimming removed 5 bases from V and 7 bases from J; junction bases left unmatched: 14. Germline V gene sequence: CDR1 SGHTA, CDR2 FQGTGA. The CDR3 spans 15 residues. The CDR3 bases are TGTGCCAGCAGCCAAGGGGGCTGGGGCTCGGGAGAGCAGTACTTC. It specifies CASSQGGWGSGEQYF. Based on the CDR3 plus reference TRBV7-3 and TRBJ2-7, the full variable domain is GAGVSQTPSNKVTEKGKYVELRCDPISGHTALYWYRQSLGQGPEFLIYFQGTGAADDSGLPNDRFFAVRPEGSVSTLKIQRTERGDSAVYLCASSQGGWGSGEQYFGPGTRLTVT.

A word on this clone: Distinct nucleotide sequences in the sample also encode this CDR3. The gene calls are TRBV6-5 and TRBJ2-1; D is ambiguous. Trimming removed 8 bases at V and 4 bases at J, with 9 bases between. The CDR3 runs to 12 residues. Germline lookup yields CDR1 MNHEY and CDR2 SVGAGI. The CDR3 loop is CASGPAYNEQFF. CDR3 in DNA: TGTGCCAGCGGCCCTGCTTACAATGAGCAGTTCTTC.

J is TRBJ2-3 and V is TRBV19, with TRBD2 matching over 7 bases. CDR1 and CDR2 (germline): LNHDA, SQIVND (reference sequence). V was clipped by 6 bases and J by 2 bases; unmatched bases: 5. The CDR3 sequence is 14 residues long. In DNA, the CDR3 is TGTGCCAGTAGATGGGACTACAACACAGATACGCAGTATTTT. Translated, it gives CASRWDYNTDTQYF.

This clone has only one observation. The chain links TRBV29-1 to TRBJ2-1; D uncertain. CDR1 SQVTM and CDR2 ANQGSEA come from the germline V gene. The CDR3 has 15 residues. The V end lost 8 bases, the J end lost 2 bases, and 19 bases lay between the germline ends. The CDR3 nucleotides are TGCAGCACCGACTCCCATCTAGAGGCCTACAATGAGCAGTTCTTC. It is translated as CSTDSHLEAYNEQFF.

The rearrangement joins TRBV2 to TRBJ2-4, with TRBD2 matching 12 bases. The CDR3 runs 17 residues. CDR1 and CDR2 (germline): SNHLY, FYNNEI. The ends lost 3 bases at V and 1 base at J; junction bases unmatched: 4. The CDR3 DNA reads as TGTGCCAGCAGTGAGCCGGGACTAGCGGGTGCCAAAAACATTCAGTACTTC. Its translation is CASSEPGLAGAKNIQYF.

The V and J genes are TRBV7-2 and TRBJ1-4; 7 nucleotides align to TRBD1. V shed 5 bases, J shed 8 bases, and the junction held 11 bases outside the gene matches. There are 15 residues in the CDR3. Germline CDR1 reads SGHTA; CDR2 reads FQGNSA. The CDR3 DNA follows: TGTGCCAGCAGCCTGCAAGGGGGCGTTGGAGAAAAACTGTTTTTT. Translating gives CASSLQGGVGEKLFF.

The V gene is TRBV4-1, the J gene TRBJ1-5; D unclear. V shed 4 bases and J shed 6 bases, with 13 bases lying between them. CDR1 is MGHRA, CDR2 YSYEKL, per germline. The CDR3 totals 14 residues. CDR3 region: CASSPRDEGQPQHF. In DNA form, the CDR3 reads TGCGCCAGCAGCCCTAGGGATGAGGGTCAGCCCCAGCATTTT.

The chain carries TRBV6-5 and TRBJ1-1; maybe TRBD1 (5 bases). The CDR3 runs 13 residues. V lost 5 bases, J lost 5 bases, and 12 bases lay in between. Germline CDR1 is MNHEY and CDR2 is SVGAGI. For the CDR3, the DNA is TGTGCCAGCAGTACCCTGGGGGGAACTGAAGCTTTCTTT. It yields the protein CASSTLGGTEAFF.

The chain is built from TRBV19 and TRBJ1-1; D is uncertain. Trimming shortened V by 7 bases and J by 5 bases, and 20 bases separated the two germline ends. Per the germline V gene, CDR1 is LNHDA and CDR2 is SQIVND (reference sequence). This CDR3 has 15 residues. The CDR3 spells CASMGPRGWSTEAFF. The CDR3 DNA sequence: TGTGCCAGTATGGGCCCCCGGGGTTGGAGTACTGAAGCTTTCTTT.

The rearrangement links TRBV6-5 to TRBJ2-5, with TRBD2 identical over 9 bases. V shed 5 bases and J 7 bases; nucleotides not matched to a gene: 11. CDR1 and CDR2 from the germline V gene are MNHEY and SVGAGI. The CDR3 consists of 15 residues. The chain's CDR3 is CASSSRTREGGTQYF. CDR3 DNA sequence: TGTGCCAGCAGTAGTAGGACGCGGGAGGGCGGGACCCAGTACTTC.